The rows below give T cell receptor beta chains drawn from one sample of a study of CD8 T cells in ankylosing spondylitis. MiXCR was run by TCRdb on the 5' RACE reads, yielding one entry per CDR3 protein. The table lists under 550,000 distinct CDR3 sequences, 26% of them singletons. Sequences were obtained from blood, either unsorted or a sorted T cell fraction (not recorded which). The receptors derive from a male donor with ankylosing spondylitis. Each CDR3 is given with its conserved first and last residue. D genes are given only for firm matches. The size field is filled for only some rows; it gives once, few, many or a size class.

clone_size	v_call	d_call	j_call	cdr3_length	cdr3_aa	cdr3_nt
NA	TRBV7-8	TRBD2	TRBJ2-5	17	CASSLEGLAGVGETQYF	TGTGCCAGCAGCTTAGAGGGACTAGCGGGAGTAGGAGAGACCCAGTACTTC
NA	TRBV11-1	TRBD2	TRBJ2-1	20	CASSPPGLGRLAETYNEQFF	TGTGCCAGCAGCCCCCCGGGACTAGGGCGGCTAGCGGAGACCTACAATGAGCAGTTCTTC
few	TRBV7-9	NA	TRBJ2-1	16	CASSLNAVRLDNEQFF	TGTGCCAGCAGCTTAAATGCAGTCAGGCTTGACAATGAGCAGTTCTTC
few	TRBV3-1	NA	TRBJ2-1	13	CASSPSRRHGEFF	TGTGCCAGCAGCCCTTCAAGAAGACACGGGGAGTTCTTC
NA	TRBV10-3	NA	TRBJ2-5	15	CAISDPGEAVRTQYF	TGTGCCATCAGTGACCCCGGGGAGGCCGTTCGGACCCAGTACTTC
once	TRBV7-2	TRBD2	TRBJ2-2	16	CASSFAGASGTGELFF	TGTGCCAGCAGCTTTGCGGGAGCCTCGGGCACCGGGGAGCTGTTTTTT
NA	TRBV20-1	NA	TRBJ1-1	12	CGPRHLNTEAFF	TGCGGCCCTCGACATTTGAACACTGAAGCTTTCTTT
NA	TRBV5-1	TRBD2	TRBJ2-7	16	CASSLASGGLPYEQYF	TGCGCCAGCAGCTTGGCCAGCGGGGGCCTGCCCTACGAGCAGTACTTC
few	TRBV24-1	NA	TRBJ2-1	15	CATSGPPAAYNEQFF	TGTGCCACCAGTGGACCTCCCGCGGCCTACAATGAGCAGTTCTTC
NA	TRBV3-1	NA	TRBJ2-1	13	CASSQGERLVQFF	TGTGCCAGCAGCCAAGGTGAGCGGTTGGTGCAGTTCTTC
NA	TRBV5-1	NA	TRBJ2-1	21	CASSEPPPGGKVNLVSDEQFF	TGCGCCAGCAGCGAGCCACCGCCCGGGGGCAAGGTCAACCTAGTTTCTGACGAGCAGTTCTTC
few	TRBV24-1	NA	TRBJ2-3	15	CATSDAREGADTQYF	TGTGCCACCAGTGATGCGAGAGAGGGTGCAGATACGCAGTATTTT
NA	TRBV11-2	NA	TRBJ2-1	15	CASRFSGSSYNEQFF	TGTGCCAGCAGATTTAGCGGAAGCTCCTACAATGAGCAGTTCTTC
few	TRBV20-1	TRBD1	TRBJ2-3	15	CSAPNQGATTDTQYF	TGCAGTGCTCCAAACCAGGGGGCGACCACAGATACGCAGTATTTT
NA	TRBV27	NA	TRBJ2-1	16	CASSLGGRRGNNEQFF	TGTGCCAGCAGTTTAGGGGGGAGGAGGGGAAACAATGAGCAGTTCTTC
few	TRBV5-1	NA	TRBJ2-7	14	CASSPERGTYEQYF	TGCGCCAGCAGCCCGGAAAGAGGGACCTACGAGCAGTACTTC
NA	TRBV3-1	NA	TRBJ2-2	17	CASSQDMGAPNTGELFF	TGTGCCAGCAGCCAAGATATGGGGGCACCGAACACCGGGGAGCTGTTTTTT
NA	TRBV2	TRBD1	TRBJ1-1	15	CASRQDRGLGTEAFF	TGTGCCAGCAGGCAAGACAGGGGGCTGGGCACTGAAGCTTTCTTT
NA	TRBV7-8	NA	TRBJ2-3	17	CASSFRGSGSPGDTQYF	TGTGCCAGCAGCTTCCGAGGTAGCGGCTCCCCGGGGGATACGCAGTATTTT
many	TRBV7-8	NA	TRBJ1-2	16	CASSLSGATAEWGYTF	TGTGCCAGCAGCTTATCGGGGGCTACTGCTGAGTGGGGCTACACCTTC
few	TRBV11-2	TRBD2	TRBJ2-5	16	CASSFGLAGDVFAQYF	TGTGCCAGCAGCTTCGGACTAGCGGGGGATGTTTTTGCCCAGTACTTC
few	TRBV2	TRBD2	TRBJ2-1	15	CASSGLAGAHNEQFF	TGTGCCAGCAGCGGACTAGCGGGAGCCCACAATGAGCAGTTCTTC
NA	TRBV11-2	TRBD2	TRBJ2-1	18	CASSSPWRETSSYNEQFF	TGTGCCAGCAGCTCCCCCTGGCGGGAGACCTCGAGCTACAATGAGCAGTTCTTC
NA	TRBV2	TRBD1	TRBJ2-7	14	CASSERDRAVLRYF	TGTGCCAGCAGTGAACGGGACAGGGCTGTTTTGCGGTACTTC
NA	TRBV12-5	NA	TRBJ2-3	10	CASGGDTQYF	TGTGCTAGTGGGGGAGATACGCAGTATTTT
NA	TRBV12-3/TRBV12-4	NA	TRBJ2-7	14	CASQYGGLTYEQYF	TGTGCCAGCCAATATGGGGGCTTAACGTACGAGCAGTACTTC
NA	TRBV4-1	NA	TRBJ2-2	16	CASSQPGTANTGELFF	TGCGCCAGCAGCCAACCGGGCACAGCGAACACCGGGGAGCTGTTTTTT
NA	TRBV9	NA	TRBJ2-2	14	CASSISGNTGELFF	TGTGCCAGCAGCATAAGCGGGAACACCGGGGAGCTGTTTTTT
NA	TRBV28	TRBD1	TRBJ1-2	18	CASGSLESRTGGNYGYTF	TGTGCCAGCGGCTCACTCGAATCCCGGACAGGGGGGAACTATGGCTACACCTTC
NA	TRBV29-1	TRBD2	TRBJ2-1	15	CSVVLWAGGFNEQFF	TGCAGCGTCGTCCTCTGGGCGGGAGGCTTTAATGAGCAGTTCTTC
NA	TRBV20-1	NA	TRBJ1-3	14	CSARRVGTGNTIYF	TGCAGTGCTCGCCGTGTCGGTACTGGAAACACCATATATTTT
few	TRBV7-7	TRBD2	TRBJ2-2	19	CASSQKPAGAPLNTGELFF	TGTGCCAGCAGCCAAAAGCCAGCGGGAGCCCCTCTTAACACCGGGGAGCTGTTTTTT
NA	TRBV12-3/TRBV12-4	NA	TRBJ1-2	14	CASSLRWVGKGYTF	TGTGCCAGCAGTTTACGCTGGGTGGGAAAGGGCTACACCTTC
few	TRBV7-9	NA	TRBJ2-5	14	CASSPGRNQETQYF	TGTGCCAGCAGCCCGGGACGGAACCAAGAGACCCAGTACTTC
NA	TRBV7-8	TRBD1	TRBJ2-1	19	CASSNGTGGISSSYNEQFF	TGTGCCAGCAGCAACGGGACAGGGGGTATCTCGAGCTCCTACAATGAGCAGTTCTTC
once	TRBV6-2/TRBV6-3	TRBD2	TRBJ2-1	15	CASKEILAGKDEQFF	TGTGCCAGCAAAGAAATACTAGCGGGTAAGGATGAGCAGTTCTTC
NA	TRBV5-6	NA	TRBJ2-2	13	CASSFPGTGELFF	TGTGCCAGCAGCTTTCCCGGGACCGGGGAGCTGTTTTTT
NA	TRBV7-9	NA	TRBJ2-4	12	CASSGRKNIQYF	TGTGCCAGCAGCGGTAGAAAAAACATTCAGTACTTC
NA	TRBV30	TRBD1	TRBJ1-2	11	CAWNTGGGYTF	TGTGCCTGGAACACAGGGGGTGGCTACACCTTC
NA	TRBV20-1	NA	TRBJ2-1	14	CSALGTRAGGEQFF	TGCAGTGCTTTGGGGACCAGGGCTGGGGGTGAGCAGTTCTTC
once	TRBV5-1	NA	TRBJ1-1	13	CASSSDGGTEAFF	TGCGCCAGCAGCTCAGACGGGGGGACTGAAGCTTTCTTT
few	TRBV9	NA	TRBJ1-2	12	CASSVVGYGYTF	TGTGCCAGCAGCGTAGTCGGGTATGGCTACACCTTC
few	TRBV29-1	NA	TRBJ1-1	13	CSAPAGGATEAFF	TGCAGCGCGCCTGCTGGGGGTGCCACTGAAGCTTTCTTT
few	TRBV7-8	NA	TRBJ2-5	14	CASSPNRGQETQYF	TGTGCCAGCAGCCCCAACCGGGGCCAAGAGACCCAGTACTTC
many	TRBV20-1	NA	TRBJ2-2	15	CSARDPATNTGELFF	TGCAGTGCTAGAGATCCGGCCACGAACACCGGGGAGCTGTTTTTT
NA	TRBV3-1	NA	TRBJ2-5	14	CASSQTQGAETQYF	TGTGCCAGCAGCCAGACTCAAGGGGCGGAGACCCAGTACTTC
NA	TRBV18	TRBD1	TRBJ2-2	16	CASSPRQGAYTGELFF	TGTGCCAGCTCACCACGACAGGGGGCTTACACCGGGGAGCTGTTTTTT
few	TRBV7-2	NA	TRBJ2-3	17	CASSLATPRRSTDTQYF	TGTGCCAGCAGCCTCGCCACCCCCAGGAGAAGCACAGATACGCAGTATTTT
many	TRBV7-9	NA	TRBJ2-2	13	CASSPTSTGELFF	TGTGCCAGCAGCCCGACTAGTACCGGGGAGCTGTTTTTT
NA	TRBV29-1	TRBD1	TRBJ1-2	17	CSVEVGTGQGFGYGYTF	TGCAGCGTTGAAGTTGGGACAGGACAGGGGTTCGGCTATGGCTACACCTTC
NA	TRBV20-1	NA	TRBJ1-4	13	CSARGEVGEKLFF	TGCAGTGCTAGGGGGGAGGTTGGTGAAAAACTGTTTTTT
NA	TRBV11-3	NA	TRBJ2-5	15	CASSLASILRETQYF	TGTGCCAGCAGCTTGGCCTCCATCTTGAGGGAGACCCAGTACTTC
NA	TRBV3-1	NA	TRBJ1-6	14	CASSQAVGGSPLHF	TGTGCCAGCAGCCAAGCCGTCGGAGGTTCACCCCTCCACTTT